These 23 T cell receptor beta chains share one sample of origin, sequenced in a study of blood T cell repertoires in COVID-19. TCRdb's copy holds only in-frame clones and misses some; the assay was immunoSEQ multiplex PCR. The data contain about 45,000 clones, over 85% of them seen just once; the ten biggest clones take up around 0.34%. Sequencing was done on a sample of peripheral blood. These receptors all stem from a man aged 50 to 59 with COVID-19, enrolled during active disease.

The chain employs TRBV24-1 and TRBJ2-5, with 7 bases aligning to TRBD1. V shed 2 bases, J shed 3 bases, and the junction held 17 bases outside the gene matches. In germline, CDR1 is KGHDR, CDR2 SFDVKD. The CDR3 consists of 19 residues. The CDR3 coding sequence is TGTGCCACCAGTGATTACGCCAGAGAAACAACAGGGGTTGAAGAGACCCAGTACTTC. Translating gives CATSDYARETTGVEETQYF.

This chain connects TRBV4-2 to TRBJ2-1; 7 bases are a match to TRBD2. Germline assignment: CDR1 LGHNA and CDR2 YNFKEQ. The CDR3 consists of 16 residues. After removal of 0 bases from V and 7 bases from J, the junction contained 9 bases not matched to a gene. The CDR3 DNA reads as TGTGCCAGCAGCCAAGATCCGGCGGGAGCAACAAATGAGCAGTTCTTC. It specifies CASSQDPAGATNEQFF.

This chain uses TRBV5-5 with TRBJ2-2, with 10 bases lining up with TRBD1. The ends lost 0 bases at V and 5 bases at J; junction bases unmatched: 7. There are 17 residues in the CDR3. The germline gives CDR1 SGHKS, CDR2 YYEKEE (reference sequence). For the CDR3, the DNA is TGTGCCAGCAGCTTGGCGGGACAGGGGTCCCCGACCGGGGAGCTGTTTTTT. Translating it yields CASSLAGQGSPTGELFF.

The chain recombines TRBV6-6 with TRBJ1-5; 7 nucleotides align to TRBD1. This CDR3 has 16 amino acids. Unmatched junction bases numbered 6, after V lost 0 bases and J lost 4 bases. Germline CDR1 is MNHNY and CDR2 is SVGAGI (reference sequence). The CDR3 DNA is TGTGCCAGCAGTTACTCGATACAGGGGCCGAATCAGCCCCAGCATTTT. Translating gives CASSYSIQGPNQPQHF.

The J gene is TRBJ1-1, the V gene TRBV4-1; no clear D gene. The CDR3 is 14 residues long. Germline CDR1 MGHRA, CDR2 YSYEKL. V lost 4 bases, J lost 3 bases, and 12 bases lay in between. DNA of the CDR3: TGCGCCAGCAGCCGCGAGGCGGGTCACACTGAAGCTTTCTTT. Protein: CASSREAGHTEAFF.

The table lists this clone with a count of one. The CDR3 region has the DNA TGCGCCAGCAGCTCAACTTCGGGACAGTACATGAACACTGAAGCTTTCTTT. The encoded protein is CASSSTSGQYMNTEAFF. V is TRBV5-1 and J is TRBJ1-1, with 7 bases aligning to TRBD1. CDR1 is SGHRS and CDR2 is YFSETQ in the germline V gene. V trimming: 3 bases; J trimming: 0 bases; junction bases outside the gene matches: 11. There are 17 residues in the CDR3.

The chain is built from TRBV28 and TRBJ1-2, with 8 nucleotides matching TRBD1. This CDR3 has 14 residues. Germline V gene sequence: CDR1 MDHEN, CDR2 SYDVKM. The V segment lost 5 bases and the J segment 4 bases; nucleotides outside the gene matches: 6. The CDR3 region is CASSPPGQAYGYTF. The CDR3 coding sequence is TGTGCCAGCAGTCCTCCGGGACAGGCCTATGGCTACACCTTC.

This chain links TRBV28 with TRBJ1-5, with no clear D. CDR3 length equals 17 residues. Germline CDR1 and CDR2: MDHEN and SYDVKM. Trimming removed 7 bases at V and 2 bases at J, with 21 bases between. DNA of the CDR3: TGTGCCAGCACCCAAAAATTTTACGCGAGGGGCAATCAGCCCCAGCATTTT. This gives the protein CASTQKFYARGNQPQHF.

V gene TRBV5-1 combines with J gene TRBJ2-2, with 11 nucleotides matching TRBD2. CDR3 length: 15 residues. V lost 0 bases and J lost 6; bases outside the gene matches: 1. Germline CDR1 reads SGHRS; CDR2 reads YFSETQ. The CDR3, as DNA: TGCGCCAGCAGCTTGGAACTAGCGGGAGCCGGGGAGCTGTTTTTT. This translates into CASSLELAGAGELFF.

The rearrangement uses TRBV3-1 (or the pseudogene TRBV3-2) and TRBJ2-7, with D perhaps TRBD1 (6 bases). V shed 5 bases and J shed 6 bases, with 17 bases lying between them. The CDR3 sequence is 14 residues long. In germline, CDR1 is LGHDT, CDR2 YNNKEL (reference sequence). The CDR3 DNA reads TGTGCCAGCAGCTGGGGTACAAGGGGGAGCGAGCAGTACTTC. Its translation: CASSWGTRGSEQYF.

This chain links TRBV7-9 with TRBJ1-6, with unresolved D. Looked up from germline, CDR1 is SEHNR and CDR2 is FQNEAQ (reference sequence). V lost 1 base and J 10 bases, leaving 5 bases between the germline ends. The length of the CDR3 is 12 residues. DNA of the CDR3: TGTGCCAGCAGCTTAGATTTATCACCCCTCCACTTT. Amino acid sequence: CASSLDLSPLHF.

The gene calls are TRBV7-9 and TRBJ2-7; 12 bases are shared with TRBD1. V trimming: 4 bases; J trimming: 4 bases; junction bases outside the gene matches: 8. Germline V gene lookup returns CDR1 SEHNR and CDR2 FQNEAQ (reference sequence). The CDR3 sequence is 16 residues long. The CDR3 here is CASSSTRDRGLYEQYF. CDR3 in DNA: TGTGCCAGCAGCTCCACCCGGGACAGGGGGCTATACGAGCAGTACTTC. The variable domain in full, with the rest retrieved from reference TRBV7-9 and TRBJ2-7, is DTGVSQNPRHKITKRGQNVTFRCDPISEHNRLYWYRQTLGQGPEFLTYFQNEAQLEKSRLLSDRFSAERPKGSFSTLEIQRTEQGDSAMYLCASSSTRDRGLYEQYFGPGTRLTVT.

The V call is TRBV9, the J call TRBJ2-1; 9 nucleotides align to TRBD2. Germline V CDR1 and CDR2: SGDLS, YYNGEE. V dropped 4 bases and J dropped 4; count of bases not matched to a gene: 3. CDR3 length: 14 residues. CDR3 sequence reads: CASSPSGNYNEQFF. The CDR3 DNA sequence: TGTGCCAGCAGCCCTAGCGGGAATTACAATGAGCAGTTCTTC.

This chain uses TRBV29-1 with TRBJ2-7; D not certain. V lost 1 base and J lost 4, with 5 bases in between. The CDR3 has 11 amino acids. Germline V gene sequence: CDR1 SQVTM, CDR2 ANQGSEA. CDR3 residues: CSVEVTYEQYF. The CDR3 nucleotides are TGCAGCGTTGAAGTGACATACGAGCAGTACTTC.

J is TRBJ2-6 and V is TRBV24-1; TRBD2 matches 11 bases. The CDR3 is 17 amino acids. From germline, CDR1 is KGHDR and CDR2 SFDVKD. V was pared by 12 bases and J by 1 base, with 10 bases of the junction left unmatched. DNA of the CDR3: TGTGCCTCTGGATCGACTAGCGGGGAATCTGGGGCCAACGTCCTGACTTTC. Amino acids: CASGSTSGESGANVLTF.

CDR3 amino acids: CASSSGGASSYNEQFF. The CDR3 DNA reads as TGTGCCAGCAGCTCAGGAGGGGCGAGCTCCTACAATGAGCAGTTCTTC. The chain uses TRBV5-4 and TRBJ2-1, with D maybe TRBD2 (6 bases). Deletions cut 3 bases from V and 0 bases from J, with 13 bases between. Germline values: CDR1 SGHNT, CDR2 YYREEE (reference sequence). This CDR3 comprises 16 residues.

The V gene is TRBV5-4, the J gene TRBJ2-5, with TRBD2 identical over 10 bases. In germline, CDR1 is SGHNT, CDR2 YYREEE (reference sequence). CDR3 size: 17 residues. With V trimmed by 3 bases and J by 1 base, 9 bases remained unmatched. In DNA, the CDR3 is TGTGCCAGCAGCTGGCGGCTAGCGGGAGACCCCCAAGAGACCCAGTACTTC. This translates into CASSWRLAGDPQETQYF.

This chain links TRBV5-6 with TRBJ1-2, with 11 nucleotides matching TRBD1. The ends lost 4 bases at V and 0 bases at J; junction bases unmatched: 5. CDR1 is SGHDT, CDR2 YYEEEE, per germline. The CDR3 covers 16 residues. CDR3 DNA sequence: TGTGCCAGCAGCCATCCGGGACAGGGGGCTAACTATGGCTACACCTTC. Protein product: CASSHPGQGANYGYTF.

The V call is TRBV4-3, the J call TRBJ2-7, with 7 bases aligning to TRBD2. The CDR3 totals 15 residues. The germline V gene has CDR1 LGHNA and CDR2 YSLEER. The V gene end was trimmed by 1 base and the J gene end by 2 bases; junction bases not matched to a gene: 5. The CDR3 here is CASSQVAGRAYEQYF. Here the CDR3 DNA reads TGCGCCAGCAGCCAAGTAGCGGGCAGAGCCTACGAGCAGTACTTC.

The chain joins TRBV5-1 to TRBJ1-2, with 8 bases that match TRBD1. CDR1 is SGHRS, CDR2 YFSETQ, per germline. V dropped 0 bases and J dropped 2; count of bases not matched to a gene: 6. The CDR3 contains 16 residues. CDR3 in DNA: TGCGCCAGCAGCTTGGCGATCGGACAGGGAAACTATGGCTACACCTTC. This translates into CASSLAIGQGNYGYTF.

V usage is TRBV11-2 and J usage is TRBJ2-7; 11 bases map to TRBD2. V lost 6 bases and J lost 4; bases outside the gene matches: 8. The germline V gene has CDR1 SGHAT and CDR2 FQNNGV. The CDR3 is 15 amino acids. CDR3 protein: CASSYAGTSGYEQYF. The CDR3 region has the DNA TGTGCCAGCAGTTACGCCGGGACTAGCGGTTACGAGCAGTACTTC. The complete variable domain, with remaining parts taken from reference TRBV11-2 and TRBJ2-7, reads EAGVAQSPRYKIIEKRQSVAFWCNPISGHATLYWYQQILGQGPKLLIQFQNNGVVDDSQLPKDRFSAERLKGVDSTLKIQPAKLEDSAVYLCASSYAGTSGYEQYFGPGTRLTVT.

This clone was counted once. The chain has TRBV19 and TRBJ2-1; 7 nucleotides line up with TRBD2. CDR3 length: 15 amino acids. Germline V CDR1 and CDR2: LNHDA, SQIVND (reference sequence). V shed 5 bases, J shed 8 bases, and the junction held 12 bases outside the gene matches. The CDR3 nucleotides read TGTGCCAGTAGTCCACTAAGCGGGGCTACCCATGAGCAGTTCTTC. Translation: CASSPLSGATHEQFF.

The gene calls are TRBV19 and TRBJ1-1; TRBD1 matches 7 bases. V gave up 1 base and J gave up 12 bases; unmatched junction bases: 11. This CDR3 has 14 residues. Germline CDR1 is LNHDA and CDR2 is SQIVND (reference sequence). The chain's CDR3 is CASSIGAGQYFPFF. CDR3 DNA sequence: TGTGCCAGTAGTATAGGGGCGGGACAGTACTTCCCTTTCTTT.